The subject of this entry is one T cell receptor beta chain. The data originate from a study of blood T cells in healthy people across ages. The germline CDR1 and CDR2 sequences are MNHEY and SMNVEV (reference sequence). This CDR3 has 14 amino acids. The V and J ends lost 8 bases and 7 bases, in that order; junction bases with no gene match: 13. Total RNA, at least 5.5 micrograms per sample, was extracted from PBMCs. The use of a sample-barcoded 5' primer and a J-beta primer mix characterized a second PCR of 7 to 11 cycles. Each CDR3 protein gets one entry after TCRdb re-called the 5' RACE reads with MiXCR. The sample yields hundreds of thousands of distinct CDR3 sequences, roughly 50% seen once.

The source of this sequence is a woman aged 55-70 years in good health. The sequenced sample was blood. V and J are TRBV27 and TRBJ1-2; TRBD1 matches at 7 bases. CDR3 bases: TGTGCCAGCGGAAGGGCAGGGGGGATGCGTGGCTACACCTTC. Protein: CASGRAGGMRGYTF.